This record covers a single TCR beta chain. Its matching antigen is unknown. Germline-derived CDR1 and CDR2 are SGHRS and YFSETQ. This CDR3 has 14 residues. V was pared by 4 bases and J by 6 bases, with 6 bases of the junction left unmatched. These data originate in a study of persistence of HIV-infected CD4 T cells. Overall study: Donors were ART-treated; their CMV- and Gag-responding CD4+ T cells were isolated. Notes on the study in general: TCR oligoclonality correlated with proviral oligoclonality in the same sorted populations.

The stimulus was lysate of CMV-infected fibroblasts, around 10 ug/mL. CD40L/CD69 double-negative CD45RO-high memory CD4+ T cells were collected. CD4+ T cell counts exceeded 400 cells/uL; CMV serology was positive. This was the immunoSEQ version 4 assay in survey mode. Using immunoSEQ multiplex PCR, the repertoire was profiled, and TCRdb retains in-frame clones only, with some absent. Here the sample spans 25,000 to 35,000 clones, about four fifths being singletons. The receptor's source is an adult man with HIV who was CMV-seropositive. The chain uses TRBV5-1 and TRBJ2-2; TRBD1 aligns across 7 bases. The material was CD4+ T cells sorted from PBMCs after roughly 18-hour stimulation, obtained from a patient who received antiretroviral therapy. As DNA, the CDR3 is TGCGCCAGCAGCCAAGACAGGGAAGCCGGGGAGCTGTTTTTT. It specifies CASSQDREAGELFF.